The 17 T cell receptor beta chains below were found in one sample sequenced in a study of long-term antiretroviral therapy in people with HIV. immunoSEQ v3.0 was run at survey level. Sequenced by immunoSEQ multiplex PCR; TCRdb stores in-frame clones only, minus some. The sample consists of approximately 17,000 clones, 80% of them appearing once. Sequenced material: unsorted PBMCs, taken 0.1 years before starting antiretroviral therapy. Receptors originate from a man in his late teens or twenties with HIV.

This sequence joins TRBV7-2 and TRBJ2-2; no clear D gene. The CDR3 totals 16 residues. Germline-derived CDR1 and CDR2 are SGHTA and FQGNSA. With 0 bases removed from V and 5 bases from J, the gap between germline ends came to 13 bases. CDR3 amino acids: CASSLAAAPWTGELFF. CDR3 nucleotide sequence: TGTGCCAGCAGCTTAGCGGCCGCACCTTGGACCGGGGAGCTGTTTTTT.

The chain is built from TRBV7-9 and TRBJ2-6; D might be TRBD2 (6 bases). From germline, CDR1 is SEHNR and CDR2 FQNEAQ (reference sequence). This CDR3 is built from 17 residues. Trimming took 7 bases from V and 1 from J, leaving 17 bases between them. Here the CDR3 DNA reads TGTGCCAGCACCCCCCCGTCGGGGGAATCTGGGGCCAACGTCCTGACTTTC. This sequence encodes CASTPPSGESGANVLTF.

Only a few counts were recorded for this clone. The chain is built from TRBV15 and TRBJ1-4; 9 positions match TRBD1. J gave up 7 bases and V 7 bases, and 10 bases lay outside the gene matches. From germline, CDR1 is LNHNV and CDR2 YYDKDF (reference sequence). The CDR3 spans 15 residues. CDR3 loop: CATTTYRDRAEKLFF. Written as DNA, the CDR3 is TGTGCCACCACCACATACCGGGACAGGGCTGAAAAACTGTTTTTT.

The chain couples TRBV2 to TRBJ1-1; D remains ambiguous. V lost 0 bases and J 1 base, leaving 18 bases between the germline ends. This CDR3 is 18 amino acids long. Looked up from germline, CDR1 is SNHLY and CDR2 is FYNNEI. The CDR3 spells CASSEARDRATKNTEAFF. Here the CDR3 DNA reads TGTGCCAGCAGTGAAGCTAGAGACCGGGCGACTAAGAACACTGAAGCTTTCTTT.

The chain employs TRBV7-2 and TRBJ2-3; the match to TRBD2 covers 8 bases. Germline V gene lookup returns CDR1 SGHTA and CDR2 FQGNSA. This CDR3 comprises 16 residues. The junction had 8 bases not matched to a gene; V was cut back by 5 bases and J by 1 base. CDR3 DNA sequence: TGTGCCAGCAGCCCGGCGGGGGGACGCCGCACAGATACGCAGTATTTT. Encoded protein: CASSPAGGRRTDTQYF. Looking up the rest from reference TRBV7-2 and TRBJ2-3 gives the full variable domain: GAGVSQSPSNKVTEKGKDVELRCDPISGHTALYWYRQSLGQGLEFLIYFQGNSAPDKSGLPSDRFSAERTGGSVSTLTIQRTQQEDSAVYLCASSPAGGRRTDTQYFGPGTRLTVL.

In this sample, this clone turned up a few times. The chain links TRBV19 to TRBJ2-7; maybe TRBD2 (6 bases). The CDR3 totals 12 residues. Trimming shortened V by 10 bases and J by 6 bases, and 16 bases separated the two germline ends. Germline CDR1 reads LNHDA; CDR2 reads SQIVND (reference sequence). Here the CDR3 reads CATGSGVGEQYF. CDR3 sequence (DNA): TGTGCCACGGGGTCGGGGGTTGGCGAGCAGTACTTC. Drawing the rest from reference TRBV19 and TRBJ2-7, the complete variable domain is DGGITQSPKYLFRKEGQNVTLSCEQNLNHDAMYWYRQDPGQGLRLIYYSQIVNDFQKGDIAEGYSVSREKKESFPLTVTSAQKNPTAFYLCATGSGVGEQYFGPGTRLTVT.

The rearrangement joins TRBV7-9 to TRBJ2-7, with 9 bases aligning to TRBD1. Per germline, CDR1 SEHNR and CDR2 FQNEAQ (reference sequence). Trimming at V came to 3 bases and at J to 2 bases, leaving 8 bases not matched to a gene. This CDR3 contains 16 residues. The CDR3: CASSLGLGTGTYEQYF. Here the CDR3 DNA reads TGTGCCAGCAGCTTGGGTTTAGGGACAGGGACCTACGAGCAGTACTTC.

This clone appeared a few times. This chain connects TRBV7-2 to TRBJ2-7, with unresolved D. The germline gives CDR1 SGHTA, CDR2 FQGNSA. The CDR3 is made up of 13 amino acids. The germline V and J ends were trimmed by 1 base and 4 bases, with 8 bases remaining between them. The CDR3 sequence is CASSLVMQYEQYF. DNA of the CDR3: TGTGCCAGCAGCTTAGTTATGCAGTACGAGCAGTACTTC.

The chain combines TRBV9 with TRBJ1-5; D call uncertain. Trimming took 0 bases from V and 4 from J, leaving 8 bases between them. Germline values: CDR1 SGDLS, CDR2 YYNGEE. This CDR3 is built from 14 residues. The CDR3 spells CASSVGTVNQPQHF. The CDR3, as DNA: TGTGCCAGCAGCGTAGGTACAGTAAATCAGCCCCAGCATTTT.

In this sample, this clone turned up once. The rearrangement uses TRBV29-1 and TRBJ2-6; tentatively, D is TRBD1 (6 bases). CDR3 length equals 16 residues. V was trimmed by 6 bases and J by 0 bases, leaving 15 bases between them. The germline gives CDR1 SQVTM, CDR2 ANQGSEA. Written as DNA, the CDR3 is TGCAGCGTACAAAGGGACACAGACTCTGGGGCCAACGTCCTGACTTTC. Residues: CSVQRDTDSGANVLTF.

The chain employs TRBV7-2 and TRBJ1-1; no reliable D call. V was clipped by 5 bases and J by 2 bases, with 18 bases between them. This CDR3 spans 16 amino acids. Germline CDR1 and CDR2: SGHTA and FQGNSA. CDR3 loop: CASSPAVGGTNTEAFF. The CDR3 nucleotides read TGTGCCAGCAGCCCCGCCGTGGGCGGAACAAACACTGAAGCTTTCTTT.

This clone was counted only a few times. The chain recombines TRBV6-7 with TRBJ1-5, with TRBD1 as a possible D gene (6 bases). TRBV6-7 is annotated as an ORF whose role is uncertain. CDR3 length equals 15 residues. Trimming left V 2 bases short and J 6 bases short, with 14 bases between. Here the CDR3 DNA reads TGTGCCAGCAGTTACGACCCCGGGGGGCTTCAGCCCCAGCATTTT. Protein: CASSYDPGGLQPQHF.

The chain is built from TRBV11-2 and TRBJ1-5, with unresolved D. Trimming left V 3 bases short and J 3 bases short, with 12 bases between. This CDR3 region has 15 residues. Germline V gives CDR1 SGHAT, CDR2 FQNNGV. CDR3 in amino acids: CASSFEPSSNQPQHF. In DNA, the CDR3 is TGTGCCAGCAGCTTTGAACCGTCCTCCAATCAGCCCCAGCATTTT.

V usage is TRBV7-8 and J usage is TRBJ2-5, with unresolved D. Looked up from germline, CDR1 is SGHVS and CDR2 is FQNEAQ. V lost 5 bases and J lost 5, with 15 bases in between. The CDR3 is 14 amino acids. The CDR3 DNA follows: TGTGCCAGCAGCGCGGCCCCCCTCCAGGAGACCCAGTACTTC. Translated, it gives CASSAAPLQETQYF.

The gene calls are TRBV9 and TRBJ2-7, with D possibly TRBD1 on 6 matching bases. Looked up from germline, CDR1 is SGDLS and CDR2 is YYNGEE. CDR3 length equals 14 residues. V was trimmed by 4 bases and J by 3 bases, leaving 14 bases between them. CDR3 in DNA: TGTGCCAGCAGCTTAGAGCAGGGGAGCTACGAGCAGTACTTC. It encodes CASSLEQGSYEQYF.

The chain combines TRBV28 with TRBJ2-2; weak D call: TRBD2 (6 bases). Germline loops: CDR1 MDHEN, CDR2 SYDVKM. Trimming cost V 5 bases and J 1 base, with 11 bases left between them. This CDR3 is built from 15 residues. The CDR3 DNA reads TGTGCCAGCAGTCGCCGGGACTGGAACACCGGGGAGCTGTTTTTT. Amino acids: CASSRRDWNTGELFF.

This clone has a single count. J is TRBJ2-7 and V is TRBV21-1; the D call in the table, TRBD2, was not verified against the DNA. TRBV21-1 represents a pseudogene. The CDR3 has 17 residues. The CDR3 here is CASSKGGERESSYEQYF. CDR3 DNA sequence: TGTGCCAGCAGCAAAGGGGGGGAGCGGGAGAGCTCCTACGAGCAGTACTTC.